Listed below are T cell receptor beta chains from one sample, sequenced in a study of blood T cell repertoires in COVID-19. Data came from immunoSEQ multiplex PCR; TCRdb stores just in-frame clones and leaves some out. The table includes 44,000 or so clones, approximately 87% detected once. Input material: peripheral blood. The receptor source for this set is a human donor in a cohort sampled during active COVID-19. The CDR3 runs from the conserved cysteine through the conserved F or W. D genes are given only for firm matches. Rows may omit the clone size; those that give it use once, few, many or a size class.

v_call: TRBV11-2
clone_size: few
d_call: TRBD1
j_call: TRBJ1-3
cdr3_aa: CASSKDRDSFNPIYF
cdr3_nt: TGTGCCAGCAGCAAGGACCGGGACAGCTTTAACCCCATATATTTT

v_call: TRBV6-2/TRBV6-3
clone_size: few
d_call: .
j_call: TRBJ1-1
cdr3_aa: CASSYLRGTEAFF
cdr3_nt: TGTGCCAGCAGTTACCTCAGGGGAACTGAAGCTTTCTTT

v_call: TRBV9
clone_size: .
d_call: TRBD2
j_call: TRBJ2-3
cdr3_aa: CASSVAPSGGAGDTQYF
cdr3_nt: TGTGCCAGCAGCGTAGCCCCTAGCGGGGGGGCGGGAGATACGCAGTATTTT

v_call: TRBV2
clone_size: .
d_call: TRBD2
j_call: TRBJ2-5
cdr3_aa: CASSVERGGEETQYF
cdr3_nt: TGTGCCAGCAGTGTTGAGCGGGGGGGCGAAGAGACCCAGTACTTC

v_call: TRBV5-4
clone_size: .
d_call: .
j_call: TRBJ1-1
cdr3_aa: CASSLPGDTEAFF
cdr3_nt: TGTGCCAGCAGCTTGCCGGGGGACACTGAAGCTTTCTTT

v_call: TRBV7-9
clone_size: once
d_call: TRBD2
j_call: TRBJ2-5
cdr3_aa: CASSLTSRETQYF
cdr3_nt: TGTGCCAGCAGCCTGACTAGCCGGGAGACCCAGTACTTC

v_call: TRBV5-6
clone_size: .
d_call: TRBD2
j_call: TRBJ2-7
cdr3_aa: CASSSGTSGGERYEQYF
cdr3_nt: TGTGCCAGCAGCTCCGGGACTAGCGGGGGGGAGAGATACGAGCAGTACTTC

v_call: TRBV30
clone_size: .
d_call: TRBD1
j_call: TRBJ1-2
cdr3_aa: CAWSWGQLNYGYTF
cdr3_nt: TGTGCCTGGAGTTGGGGACAGCTTAACTATGGCTACACCTTC

v_call: TRBV2
clone_size: .
d_call: .
j_call: TRBJ2-2
cdr3_aa: CAFRTGYNTGELFF
cdr3_nt: TGTGCCTTTCGAACAGGGTATAACACCGGGGAGCTGTTTTTT

v_call: TRBV5-6
clone_size: .
d_call: .
j_call: TRBJ2-2
cdr3_aa: CASSSSGLGTGELFF
cdr3_nt: TGTGCCAGCAGCTCTTCAGGGCTCGGGACCGGGGAGCTGTTTTTT

v_call: TRBV9
clone_size: .
d_call: .
j_call: TRBJ2-1
cdr3_aa: CASSVDEGDNEQFF
cdr3_nt: TGTGCCAGCAGCGTAGACGAAGGGGACAATGAGCAGTTCTTC

v_call: TRBV2
clone_size: once
d_call: .
j_call: TRBJ2-3
cdr3_aa: CASSPQGPPDTQYF
cdr3_nt: TGTGCCAGCAGTCCTCAGGGTCCCCCAGATACGCAGTATTTT

v_call: TRBV13
clone_size: .
d_call: .
j_call: TRBJ1-2
cdr3_aa: CASSSTERGGKGYTF
cdr3_nt: TGTGCCAGCAGCTCCACAGAAAGGGGAGGGAAAGGCTACACCTTC

v_call: TRBV5-6
clone_size: once
d_call: .
j_call: TRBJ1-2
cdr3_aa: CASSLGAAYGYTF
cdr3_nt: TGTGCCAGCAGCTTGGGGGCAGCATATGGCTACACCTTC

v_call: TRBV7-9
clone_size: .
d_call: .
j_call: TRBJ1-2
cdr3_aa: CASSGGGTLNYGYTF
cdr3_nt: TGTGCCAGCTCCGGTGGGGGCACCCTTAACTATGGCTACACCTTC

v_call: TRBV19
clone_size: .
d_call: .
j_call: TRBJ2-3
cdr3_aa: CASSITKTSTDTQYF
cdr3_nt: TGTGCCAGTAGTATTACGAAAACAAGCACAGATACGCAGTATTTT

v_call: TRBV11-2
clone_size: .
d_call: .
j_call: TRBJ2-7
cdr3_aa: CASSPLRGREAYEQYF
cdr3_nt: TGTGCCAGCAGCCCGCTAAGGGGTAGGGAAGCCTACGAGCAGTACTTC

v_call: TRBV19
clone_size: few
d_call: .
j_call: TRBJ2-7
cdr3_aa: CASSPRDGGYEQYF
cdr3_nt: TGTGCCAGTAGTCCCCGGGACGGGGGTTACGAGCAGTACTTC

v_call: TRBV7-3
clone_size: .
d_call: TRBD1
j_call: TRBJ2-2
cdr3_aa: CASSLNPRGQTGELFF
cdr3_nt: TGTGCCAGCAGCTTAAATCCCCGGGGACAGACCGGGGAGCTGTTTTTT

v_call: TRBV3-1/TRBV3-2
clone_size: .
d_call: .
j_call: TRBJ1-1
cdr3_aa: CASSQSFVSGGTEAFF
cdr3_nt: TGTGCCAGCAGCCAATCCTTCGTTTCTGGAGGGACTGAAGCTTTCTTT

v_call: TRBV5-1
clone_size: .
d_call: TRBD1
j_call: TRBJ1-5
cdr3_aa: CASSLSGTVNQPQHF
cdr3_nt: TGCGCCAGCAGCTTATCCGGGACAGTCAATCAGCCCCAGCATTTT

v_call: TRBV20-1
clone_size: .
d_call: .
j_call: TRBJ2-3
cdr3_aa: CSARDSLAQYF
cdr3_nt: TGCAGTGCTAGAGATAGTCTGGCGCAGTATTTT

v_call: TRBV3-1/TRBV3-2
clone_size: .
d_call: .
j_call: TRBJ1-2
cdr3_aa: CASSQERSGKGYGYTF
cdr3_nt: TGTGCCAGCAGCCAAGAGAGATCAGGGAAGGGCTATGGCTACACCTTC

v_call: TRBV7-9
clone_size: .
d_call: TRBD1
j_call: TRBJ1-4
cdr3_aa: CASSEDREDEKLFF
cdr3_nt: TGTGCCAGCAGCGAGGACAGGGAAGATGAAAAACTGTTTTTT

v_call: TRBV18
clone_size: .
d_call: .
j_call: TRBJ1-1
cdr3_aa: CASSPDSFPGNTEAFF
cdr3_nt: TGTGCCAGCTCACCGGACAGCTTCCCGGGGAACACTGAAGCTTTCTTT

v_call: TRBV7-9
clone_size: few
d_call: .
j_call: TRBJ1-1
cdr3_aa: CASSPQTRDPGNTEAFF
cdr3_nt: TGTGCCAGCAGCCCCCAAACCCGGGATCCCGGGAACACTGAAGCTTTCTTT

v_call: TRBV11-2
clone_size: .
d_call: TRBD1
j_call: TRBJ2-3
cdr3_aa: CASRTRQGPDTQYF
cdr3_nt: TGTGCCAGCAGAACCCGACAGGGACCAGATACGCAGTATTTT

v_call: TRBV7-9
clone_size: .
d_call: .
j_call: TRBJ1-2
cdr3_aa: CASSPPTGREVYFNYGYTF
cdr3_nt: TGTGCCAGCAGCCCGCCTACGGGCAGGGAGGTGTACTTCAACTATGGCTACACCTTC

v_call: TRBV19
clone_size: once
d_call: .
j_call: TRBJ2-6
cdr3_aa: CASSEGAGANVLTF
cdr3_nt: TGTGCCAGTAGTGAAGGGGCAGGGGCCAACGTCCTGACTTTC

v_call: TRBV6-2/TRBV6-3
clone_size: .
d_call: .
j_call: TRBJ2-1
cdr3_aa: CASSYLSSYNEQFF
cdr3_nt: TGTGCCAGCAGTTACTTGAGCTCCTACAATGAGCAGTTCTTC

v_call: TRBV2
clone_size: few
d_call: .
j_call: TRBJ2-7
cdr3_aa: CASSRESLAYEQYF
cdr3_nt: TGTGCCAGCAGTCGCGAAAGCCTCGCCTACGAGCAGTACTTC

v_call: TRBV7-9
clone_size: .
d_call: .
j_call: TRBJ1-4
cdr3_aa: CASSLWSVEKLFF
cdr3_nt: TGTGCCAGCAGCTTATGGTCAGTCGAAAAACTGTTTTTT

v_call: TRBV5-1
clone_size: once
d_call: .
j_call: TRBJ1-4
cdr3_aa: CASRKRRESNEKLFF
cdr3_nt: TGCGCCAGCAGAAAACGCAGGGAATCTAATGAAAAACTGTTTTTT

v_call: TRBV30
clone_size: .
d_call: .
j_call: TRBJ2-2
cdr3_aa: CAWRPARTGELFF
cdr3_nt: TGTGCCTGGAGACCGGCTAGAACCGGGGAGCTGTTTTTT

v_call: TRBV7-9
clone_size: once
d_call: TRBD2
j_call: TRBJ2-3
cdr3_aa: CASSPTSGATDTQYF
cdr3_nt: TGTGCCAGCAGCCCGACTAGCGGGGCAACAGATACGCAGTATTTT

v_call: TRBV5-1
clone_size: .
d_call: TRBD1
j_call: TRBJ1-1
cdr3_aa: CASSLGQGVAFF
cdr3_nt: TGCGCCAGCAGCTTGGGGCAGGGGGTAGCTTTCTTT

v_call: TRBV12-3/TRBV12-4
clone_size: .
d_call: .
j_call: TRBJ1-4
cdr3_aa: CASSHGVNEKLFF
cdr3_nt: TGTGCCAGCAGTCACGGGGTAAATGAAAAACTGTTTTTT

v_call: TRBV4-1
clone_size: .
d_call: .
j_call: TRBJ2-1
cdr3_aa: CASSQDQGSYNEQFF
cdr3_nt: TGCGCCAGCAGCCAAGACCAGGGCTCCTACAATGAGCAGTTCTTC

v_call: TRBV7-9
clone_size: .
d_call: TRBD2
j_call: TRBJ2-3
cdr3_aa: CASSLGERGVLTDTQYF
cdr3_nt: TGTGCCAGCAGCTTAGGAGAGCGGGGGGTCCTCACAGATACGCAGTATTTT

v_call: TRBV6-5
clone_size: .
d_call: TRBD1
j_call: TRBJ2-7
cdr3_aa: CASSYNGQGKKEQYF
cdr3_nt: TGTGCCAGCAGTTACAACGGACAGGGAAAGAAGGAGCAGTACTTC

v_call: TRBV7-2
clone_size: .
d_call: .
j_call: TRBJ1-5
cdr3_aa: CASSLRQRDQPQHF
cdr3_nt: TGTGCCAGCAGCTTGAGGCAGAGAGATCAGCCCCAGCATTTT

v_call: TRBV7-2
clone_size: .
d_call: TRBD2
j_call: TRBJ2-3
cdr3_aa: CASMLAGGSTDTQYF
cdr3_nt: TGTGCCAGCATGCTAGCGGGGGGCAGCACAGATACGCAGTATTTT

v_call: TRBV7-2
clone_size: .
d_call: .
j_call: TRBJ1-2
cdr3_aa: CASSSDSYGYTF
cdr3_nt: TGTGCCAGCAGCTCCGACAGCTATGGCTACACCTTC

v_call: TRBV4-3
clone_size: .
d_call: TRBD1
j_call: TRBJ2-2
cdr3_aa: CASSVKIGTGIPGELFF
cdr3_nt: TGCGCCAGCAGCGTCAAGATTGGGACAGGGATCCCCGGGGAGCTGTTTTTT

v_call: TRBV15
clone_size: .
d_call: .
j_call: TRBJ2-5
cdr3_aa: CATSNTGGEETQYF
cdr3_nt: TGTGCCACCAGCAACACAGGGGGGGAGGAGACCCAGTACTTC